Below are 22 T cell receptor beta chains sequenced from a single sample in a study of control samples from healthy donors and cancer patients (dated by TCRdb to the early 2020s). Library creation used the immunoSEQ multiplex PCR assay. TCRdb re-hosts the immuneACCESS table, in-frame sequences only. Its copies lack some clones; in the studies checked, an unresolved V gene accounts for under half of them, and the cause for the rest is not known. The sample table holds some 120,000 clones, of which about 93% were seen once. The ten largest clones add up to roughly 2.5% of the sample. Sequencing was done on a sample of blood. These receptors all stem from a man between 18 and 35 years old in good health.

This clone was detected only once. The chain has TRBV29-1 and TRBJ2-7, with 8 bases matching TRBD1. CDR1 and CDR2 from the germline V gene are SQVTM and ANQGSEA. There are 14 residues in the CDR3. The V gene end was trimmed by 2 bases and the J gene end by 2 bases; junction bases not matched to a gene: 5. In DNA, the CDR3 is TGCAGCGTTGAAAAAGTGGGACAGGCCTACGAGCAGTACTTC. Amino acid sequence: CSVEKVGQAYEQYF.

The rearrangement joins TRBV24-1 to TRBJ2-1, with 8 nucleotides matching TRBD1. From germline, CDR1 is KGHDR and CDR2 SFDVKD. V lost 6 bases, J lost 1 base, and 4 bases stayed unmatched. The CDR3 spans 15 residues. In DNA, the CDR3 is TGTGCCACCAGTCAAAACAGGGGGTCCTACAATGAGCAGTTCTTC. It translates to CATSQNRGSYNEQFF.

The rearrangement uses TRBV4-2 and TRBJ2-1; D remains unclear. There are 13 residues in the CDR3. Trimming shortened V by 3 bases and J by 6 bases, and 9 bases separated the two germline ends. Per the germline V gene, CDR1 is LGHNA and CDR2 is YNFKEQ. CDR3 residues: CASSHPTLNEQFF. CDR3 coding DNA: TGTGCCAGCAGCCACCCGACCCTCAATGAGCAGTTCTTC.

V is TRBV19 and J is TRBJ2-5; 7 nucleotides line up with TRBD2. The CDR3 length is 12 residues. The V gene end was trimmed by 5 bases and the J gene end by 5 bases; junction bases not matched to a gene: 2. Looked up from germline, CDR1 is LNHDA and CDR2 is SQIVND (reference sequence). The CDR3 DNA follows: TGTGCCAGTAGTCCCGGGGGGGAGACCCAGTACTTC. This translates into CASSPGGETQYF. Full variable domain (missing parts from reference TRBV19 and TRBJ2-5): DGGITQSPKYLFRKEGQNVTLSCEQNLNHDAMYWYRQDPGQGLRLIYYSQIVNDFQKGDIAEGYSVSREKKESFPLTVTSAQKNPTAFYLCASSPGGETQYFGPGTRLLVL.

This chain joins TRBV2 and TRBJ2-7, with unresolved D. The length of the CDR3 is 11 residues. The ends were cut back, 2 bases at V and 7 bases at J, with 6 bases in the middle. Germline V lookup: CDR1 SNHLY, CDR2 FYNNEI. The CDR3 region has the DNA TGTGCCAGCAGTGAACAAGAGGAGCAGTACTTC. It specifies CASSEQEEQYF.

The genes are TRBV28 and TRBJ2-3; D not resolved. The CDR3 spans 14 residues. V lost 2 bases and J lost 2, with 8 bases in between. CDR1 and CDR2 from the germline V gene are MDHEN and SYDVKM. CDR3 region: CASSLGQNTDTQYF. The DNA for the CDR3 is TGTGCCAGCAGTTTAGGTCAGAACACAGATACGCAGTATTTT.

The rearrangement uses TRBV5-4 and TRBJ1-2; a possible D gene is TRBD1 (5 bases). The length of the CDR3 is 11 residues. Deletions cut 5 bases from V and 7 bases from J, with 9 bases between. CDR1 is SGHNT, CDR2 YYREEE, per germline (reference sequence). CDR3 sequence (DNA): TGTGCCAGCAGATCAGGGACTGGCTACACCTTC. This gives the protein CASRSGTGYTF.

The V call is TRBV19, the J call TRBJ2-1, with 11 bases that match TRBD2. The CDR3 runs to 15 residues. CDR1 is LNHDA and CDR2 is SQIVND in the germline V gene (reference sequence). V dropped 5 bases and J dropped 7; count of bases not matched to a gene: 7. CDR3 bases: TGTGCCAGTAGTCTCCGGACTAGCGGGCCAAATGAGCAGTTCTTC. Protein sequence: CASSLRTSGPNEQFF. The variable domain in full, completed from reference TRBV19 and TRBJ2-1, reads DGGITQSPKYLFRKEGQNVTLSCEQNLNHDAMYWYRQDPGQGLRLIYYSQIVNDFQKGDIAEGYSVSREKKESFPLTVTSAQKNPTAFYLCASSLRTSGPNEQFFGPGTRLTVL.

The gene calls are TRBV7-8 and TRBJ1-3; 8 bases fit TRBD1. Germline loops: CDR1 SGHVS, CDR2 FQNEAQ. V trimming: 3 bases; J trimming: 0 bases; junction bases outside the gene matches: 4. This CDR3 is 16 amino acids long. CDR3 bases: TGTGCCAGCAGCTTGGGGACAGGTGACTCTGGAAACACCATATATTTT. Amino acid sequence: CASSLGTGDSGNTIYF.

The V call is TRBV3-1 (or the pseudogene TRBV3-2), the J call TRBJ2-1, with TRBD2 identical over 11 bases. The germline CDR1 and CDR2 sequences are LGHDT and YNNKEL (reference sequence). This CDR3 comprises 16 residues. The V segment lost 4 bases and the J segment 0 bases; nucleotides outside the gene matches: 2. The CDR3 bases are TGTGCCAGCAGCCGACTAGCGGGGCCCTCCTACAATGAGCAGTTCTTC. Translation gives CASSRLAGPSYNEQFF.

The rearrangement joins TRBV7-2 to TRBJ2-3, with D hard to call. Germline CDR1 reads SGHTA; CDR2 reads FQGNSA. V was clipped by 2 bases and J by 4 bases, with 10 bases between them. The CDR3 is 14 residues long. CDR3 sequence: CASSLWRTADTQYF. The DNA for the CDR3 is TGTGCCAGCAGCTTATGGCGGACCGCAGATACGCAGTATTTT. The full variable domain, its missing parts supplied by reference TRBV7-2 and TRBJ2-3, is GAGVSQSPSNKVTEKGKDVELRCDPISGHTALYWYRQSLGQGLEFLIYFQGNSAPDKSGLPSDRFSAERTGGSVSTLTIQRTQQEDSAVYLCASSLWRTADTQYFGPGTRLTVL.

This chain connects TRBV19 to TRBJ2-2; D might be TRBD1 (6 bases). Germline V gene data show CDR1 as LNHDA and CDR2 as SQIVND (reference sequence). V lost 2 bases and J 1 base, leaving 14 bases between the germline ends. The CDR3 has 17 amino acids. CDR3 amino acids: CASSIRAGTQNTGELFF. CDR3 in DNA: TGTGCCAGTAGTATAAGGGCCGGGACACAGAACACCGGGGAGCTGTTTTTT.

The chain joins TRBV11-2 to TRBJ2-7, with D hard to call. The CDR3 has 16 residues. Germline values: CDR1 SGHAT, CDR2 FQNNGV. V was pared by 0 bases and J by 4 bases, with 16 bases between. Here the CDR3 DNA reads TGTGCCAGCAGCTTAGATCTCGCAGCCAAGCCTTACGAGCAGTACTTC. Translation gives CASSLDLAAKPYEQYF. Full variable domain (rest looked up from reference TRBV11-2 and TRBJ2-7): EAGVAQSPRYKIIEKRQSVAFWCNPISGHATLYWYQQILGQGPKLLIQFQNNGVVDDSQLPKDRFSAERLKGVDSTLKIQPAKLEDSAVYLCASSLDLAAKPYEQYFGPGTRLTVT.

The chain joins TRBV4-1 to TRBJ1-3; 7 bases map to TRBD1. CDR1 and CDR2 from the germline V gene are MGHRA and YSYEKL. Trimming took 0 bases from V and 0 from J; bases not matched to a gene: 8. The CDR3 runs to 18 residues. CDR3 amino acids: CASSQEGLDRNSGNTIYF. DNA of the CDR3: TGCGCCAGCAGCCAAGAAGGCCTGGACAGGAACTCTGGAAACACCATATATTTT.

The rearrangement uses TRBV14 and TRBJ2-3, with D unclear. This CDR3 has 13 amino acids. Between the trimmed V and J ends, which lost 1 base and 2 bases, there was a span of 4 bases. Germline CDR1 reads SGHDN; CDR2 reads FVKESK. The CDR3 here is CASSQGITDTQYF. In DNA form, the CDR3 reads TGTGCCAGCAGCCAAGGTATCACAGATACGCAGTATTTT.

The V and J genes are TRBV11-2 and TRBJ2-1, with TRBD2 as a possible D gene (6 bases). Looked up from germline, CDR1 is SGHAT and CDR2 is FQNNGV. This CDR3 contains 15 residues. V was cut by 6 bases and J by 4 bases, with 16 bases left in between. The CDR3 DNA reads TGTGCCAGCAGAGCGACCGGGACTTTTTACAATGAGCAGTTCTTC. It specifies CASRATGTFYNEQFF. The variable domain in full, completed from reference TRBV11-2 and TRBJ2-1, reads EAGVAQSPRYKIIEKRQSVAFWCNPISGHATLYWYQQILGQGPKLLIQFQNNGVVDDSQLPKDRFSAERLKGVDSTLKIQPAKLEDSAVYLCASRATGTFYNEQFFGPGTRLTVL.

V is TRBV28 and J is TRBJ2-7; 11 bases fit TRBD1. J gave up 3 bases and V 3 bases, and 4 bases lay outside the gene matches. Per germline, CDR1 MDHEN and CDR2 SYDVKM. The CDR3 spans 15 residues. DNA of the CDR3: TGTGCCAGCAGTTTCTGGACAGGGGGCGACTACGAGCAGTACTTC. This codes for CASSFWTGGDYEQYF.

In its sample, this clone was seen once. The rearrangement uses TRBV10-3 and TRBJ1-1, with a possible D match to TRBD1 (6 bases). Trimming took 8 bases from V and 0 from J, leaving 22 bases between them. The CDR3 is 17 residues long. Germline lookup yields CDR1 ENHRY and CDR2 SYGVKD. CDR3 nucleotide sequence: TGTGCCATCGGGCCAGGGGCGGGGGGGATGATGAACACTGAAGCTTTCTTT. This encodes CAIGPGAGGMMNTEAFF.

V usage is TRBV30 and J usage is TRBJ2-1; 10 positions agree with TRBD2. CDR3 length equals 18 residues. Germline CDR1 is GTSNPN and CDR2 is SVGIG (reference sequence). J was trimmed by 0 bases and V by 2 bases; bases with no gene match: 10. CDR3 amino acids: CAWSSSGRVQSSYNEQFF. The CDR3 bases are TGTGCCTGGAGTTCAAGCGGGAGGGTCCAAAGCTCCTACAATGAGCAGTTCTTC.

This sequence joins TRBV5-6 and TRBJ2-5; possibly TRBD1 or TRBD2 for D (5 bases each). The ends were cut back, 2 bases at V and 6 bases at J, with 11 bases in the middle. The CDR3 totals 13 residues. Germline values: CDR1 SGHDT, CDR2 YYEEEE. The CDR3 DNA follows: TGTGCCAGCAGCTTCTCCGGGACGAAGACCCAGTACTTC. It encodes CASSFSGTKTQYF.

This clone was seen once. The CDR3 loop reads CASSLRGGELFF. CDR3 sequence (DNA): TGTGCCAGCAGCCTCCGTGGAGGGGAGCTGTTTTTT. V usage is TRBV11-2 and J usage is TRBJ2-2; no clear D gene. The CDR3 runs to 12 residues. Trimming left V 5 bases short and J 8 bases short, with 9 bases between. Germline loops: CDR1 SGHAT, CDR2 FQNNGV.

CDR3 DNA: TGTGCCAGCAGCTTAGTGACGAGCTCCTACAATGAGCAGTTCTTC. Translated, it gives CASSLVTSSYNEQFF. The chain employs TRBV7-8 and TRBJ2-1; no clear D gene. CDR1 is SGHVS and CDR2 is FQNEAQ in the germline V gene. V was clipped by 1 base and J by 0 bases, with 7 bases between them. The CDR3 is 15 amino acids. Looking up the rest from reference TRBV7-8 and TRBJ2-1 gives the full variable domain: GAGVSQSPRYKVAKRGQDVALRCDPISGHVSLFWYQQALGQGPEFLTYFQNEAQLDKSGLPSDRFFAERPEGSVSTLKIQRTQQEDSAVYLCASSLVTSSYNEQFFGPGTRLTVL.